The entry that follows covers one T cell receptor beta chain sequence. These data belong to a study of shared clonotypes between healthy human individuals. Study information: Each donor had three CD4 naive, three CD4 memory, two CD8 naive and one CD8 memory plate.

The method was immunoSEQ multiplex PCR; TCRdb's version includes in-frame clones alone and lacks a portion of them. The profile covers roughly 1 million clones, with around 78% appearing a single time and 0.52% taken by the ten largest. V lost 2 bases, J lost 2 bases, and 5 bases stayed unmatched. CDR1 and CDR2 from the germline V gene are MGHRA and YSYEKL. CDR3 length: 15 amino acids. The sequenced sample consisted of memory CD4+ T cells from PBMCs. Subset of the sample: CD45RA-negative fraction. This receptor was obtained from a man aged 18 to 29 in good health. Some clones in this sample may be carry-over from other donors' samples. The V call is TRBV4-1, the J call TRBJ1-1, with TRBD1 matching over 7 bases. The chain's CDR3 is CASSQPGTVNTEAFF. In nucleotides, the CDR3 is TGCGCCAGCAGCCAACCCGGGACAGTTAACACTGAAGCTTTCTTT.